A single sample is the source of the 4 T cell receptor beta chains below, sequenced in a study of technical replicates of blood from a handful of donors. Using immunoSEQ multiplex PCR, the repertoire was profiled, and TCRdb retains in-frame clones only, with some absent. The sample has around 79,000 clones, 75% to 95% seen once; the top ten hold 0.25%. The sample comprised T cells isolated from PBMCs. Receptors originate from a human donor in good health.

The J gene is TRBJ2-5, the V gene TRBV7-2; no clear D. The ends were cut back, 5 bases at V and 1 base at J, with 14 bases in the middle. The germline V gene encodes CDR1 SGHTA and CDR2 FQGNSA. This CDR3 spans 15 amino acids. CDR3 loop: CASSRSSVIQETQYF. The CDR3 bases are TGTGCCAGCAGCCGTTCGTCAGTGATCCAAGAGACCCAGTACTTC. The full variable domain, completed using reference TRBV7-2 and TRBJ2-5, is GAGVSQSPSNKVTEKGKDVELRCDPISGHTALYWYRQSLGQGLEFLIYFQGNSAPDKSGLPSDRFSAERTGGSVSTLTIQRTQQEDSAVYLCASSRSSVIQETQYFGPGTRLLVL.

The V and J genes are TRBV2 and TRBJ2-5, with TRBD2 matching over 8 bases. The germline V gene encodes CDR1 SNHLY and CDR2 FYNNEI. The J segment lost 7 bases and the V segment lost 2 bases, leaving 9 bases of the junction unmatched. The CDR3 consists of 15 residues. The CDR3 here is CASSEIPGGAATQYF. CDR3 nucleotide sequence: TGTGCCAGCAGTGAAATCCCCGGGGGGGCCGCGACCCAGTACTTC. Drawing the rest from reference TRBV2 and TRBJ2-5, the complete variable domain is EPEVTQTPSHQVTQMGQEVILRCVPISNHLYFYWYRQILGQKVEFLVSFYNNEISEKSEIFDDQFSVERPDGSNFTLKIRSTKLEDSAMYFCASSEIPGGAATQYFGPGTRLLVL.

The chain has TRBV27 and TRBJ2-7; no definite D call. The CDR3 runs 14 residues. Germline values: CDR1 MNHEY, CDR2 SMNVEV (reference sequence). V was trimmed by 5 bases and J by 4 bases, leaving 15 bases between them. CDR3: CASSAAARPYEQYF. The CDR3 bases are TGTGCCAGCAGTGCGGCAGCCAGACCTTACGAGCAGTACTTC.

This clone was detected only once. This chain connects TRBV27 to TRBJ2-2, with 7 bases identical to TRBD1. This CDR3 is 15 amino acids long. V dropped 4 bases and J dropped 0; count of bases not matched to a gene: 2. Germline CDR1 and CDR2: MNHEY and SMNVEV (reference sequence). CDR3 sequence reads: CASSYGTANTGELFF. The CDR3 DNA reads TGTGCCAGCAGTTATGGGACAGCGAACACCGGGGAGCTGTTTTTT.